This TCR beta chain comes out of a study of technical replicates of blood from several donors. The protocol was immunoSEQ multiplex PCR, while the TCRdb copy is restricted to in-frame clones and leaves out a portion. The sample records around 80,000 clones, roughly 98% being singletons. Sequencing was performed on T cells isolated from PBMCs. This sequence originates from a human donor in good health.

In DNA form, the CDR3 reads TGTGCCACGAACAGGGCAGATAATGAAAAACTGTTTTTT. Residues: CATNRADNEKLFF. This chain uses TRBV6-1 with TRBJ1-4; a possible D gene is TRBD1 (6 bases). V lost 10 bases and J lost 4, with 13 bases in between. The CDR3 totals 13 residues. Germline V gene lookup returns CDR1 MNHNS and CDR2 SASEGT.